This T cell receptor (beta chain) is from a study of T cell responses to AZD1222 COVID-19 vaccine. Study findings and constraints: Spike-specific TCRs gained breadth and depth after people received two AZD1222 doses.

Libraries were prepared by immunoSEQ multiplex PCR; TCRdb keeps only in-frame clonotypes and omits some of them. The sample consists of roughly 150,000 clones, 94% of them appearing once. On this clone itself: The antigen remains unidentified.

This TCR was recovered from an adult who received the AZD1222 COVID-19 vaccine. Sample: peripheral blood, taken 28 days after the second AZD1222 dose.

The CDR3 region is CASSLPGQSADTQYF. CDR3 bases: TGTGCCAGCAGCTTACCGGGACAGTCCGCAGATACGCAGTATTTT. This chain links TRBV7-9 with TRBJ2-3, with TRBD1 identical over 7 bases. J lost 4 bases, V lost 2 bases, and 6 bases had no gene match. This CDR3 is 15 amino acids long. Germline loops: CDR1 SEHNR, CDR2 FQNEAQ (reference sequence).